The next 26 T cell receptor beta chains were all read from a single sample in a study of T cell repertoires in cytomegalovirus infection. TCRdb independently ran MiXCR on the reads; one entry per CDR3 protein. The profile covers 300,000 to 400,000 distinct CDR3 sequences, with over 7.5% appearing a single time and 4.3% taken by the ten largest. Input material: PBMCs. The receptors were gathered from a human donor in good health (CMV status not recorded). Some clones in this sample may be carry-over from other donors' samples.

V and J are TRBV11-1 and TRBJ1-5, with D perhaps TRBD1 (6 bases). CDR3 length: 14 residues. V lost 5 bases, J lost 7 bases, and 15 bases lay in between. The germline V gene has CDR1 SGHAT and CDR2 FQDESV (reference sequence). For the CDR3, the DNA is TGTGCCAGCAGCCTAGGGGGAAGAGGCCAGCCCCAGCATTTT. Amino acid sequence: CASSLGGRGQPQHF.

This clonotype has ten or more counts. J is TRBJ2-1 and V is TRBV6-5, with D uncertain. The CDR3 is 16 amino acids. Per the germline V gene, CDR1 is MNHEY and CDR2 is SVGAGI. The V end was cut by 7 bases, the J end by 0 bases, with 16 bases between. CDR3 bases: TGTGCCAGCACCCTTTACAGCCAGAGCTCCTACAATGAGCAGTTCTTC. As protein: CASTLYSQSSYNEQFF.

The V gene is TRBV4-3, the J gene TRBJ2-7; TRBD2 might be the D (5 bases). V was clipped by 1 base and J by 9 bases, with 13 bases between them. Germline CDR1 LGHNA, CDR2 YSLEER. The CDR3 totals 13 residues. The CDR3 here is CASSQALLAVQYF. Written as DNA, the CDR3 is TGCGCCAGCAGCCAAGCTCTGCTAGCTGTGCAGTACTTC.

The chain is built from TRBV6-2 or TRBV6-3 and TRBJ2-5; D ambiguous. Trimming shortened V by 2 bases and J by 1 base, and 8 bases separated the two germline ends. From germline, CDR1 is MNHEY and CDR2 SVGEGT. The CDR3 is 14 residues long. The CDR3, as DNA: TGTGCCAGCAGTTACGAGGCCATCCAAGAGACCCAGTACTTC. This translates into CASSYEAIQETQYF.

The chain employs TRBV29-1 and TRBJ2-2; 12 bases are shared with TRBD2. CDR3 length: 14 residues. With V trimmed by 6 bases and J by 4 bases, 3 bases remained unmatched. CDR1 and CDR2 from the germline V gene are SQVTM and ANQGSEA. CDR3 in amino acids: CSVGLAGSTGELFF. The CDR3 region has the DNA TGCAGCGTAGGACTAGCGGGAAGCACCGGGGAGCTGTTTTTT.

At least ten counts were recorded for this clonotype. The V call is TRBV7-2, the J call TRBJ1-2; possible D gene TRBD1, 5 bases. Germline V CDR1 and CDR2: SGHTA, FQGNSA. V shed 5 bases and J shed 6 bases, with 19 bases lying between them. The CDR3 has 15 amino acids. CDR3 region: CASSPGPGTRDGYTF. In DNA form, the CDR3 reads TGTGCCAGCAGCCCTGGACCCGGGACCAGGGATGGCTACACCTTC.

This clonotype was found a few times. V usage is TRBV28 and J usage is TRBJ1-4, with TRBD1 as a possible D gene (5 bases). Germline-derived CDR1 and CDR2 are MDHEN and SYDVKM. The CDR3 covers 14 residues. V lost 3 bases, J lost 4 bases, and 9 bases lay in between. CDR3 sequence: CASSLGGYNEKLFF. For the CDR3, the DNA is TGTGCCAGCAGTTTGGGGGGTTATAATGAAAAACTGTTTTTT. Drawing the rest from reference TRBV28 and TRBJ1-4, the complete variable domain is DVKVTQSSRYLVKRTGEKVFLECVQDMDHENMFWYRQDPGLGLRLIYFSYDVKMKEKGDIPEGYSVSREKKERFSLILESASTNQTSMYLCASSLGGYNEKLFFGSGTQLSVL.

The V and J genes are TRBV5-3 and TRBJ1-2; tentative D call: TRBD1 (6 bases). TRBV5-3 is noted as an ORF with a role that remains uncertain. V was cut by 8 bases and J by 2 bases, with 16 bases left in between. The CDR3 consists of 14 residues. In DNA, the CDR3 is TGTGCCAGCAGCACGTCTACAGGGAACTATGGCTACACCTTC. Encoded protein: CASSTSTGNYGYTF.

This clonotype was detected a few times. The CDR3 is CASSFGTLAYEQYF. Written as DNA, the CDR3 is TGTGCCAGCAGCTTCGGTACTCTTGCCTACGAGCAGTACTTC. The chain employs TRBV14 and TRBJ2-7; D is unclear. In germline, CDR1 is SGHDN, CDR2 FVKESK. V was cut by 5 bases and J by 2 bases, with 13 bases left in between. CDR3 length equals 14 residues.

In this sample, this clonotype turned up many times. CDR3 residues: CSVEGTSGVAKNIQYF. DNA of the CDR3: TGCAGCGTTGAGGGGACTAGCGGGGTAGCCAAAAACATTCAGTACTTC. This chain joins TRBV29-1 and TRBJ2-4, with 13 positions matching TRBD2. Germline assignment: CDR1 SQVTM and CDR2 ANQGSEA. The CDR3 contains 16 residues. The V segment lost 3 bases and the J segment 0 bases; nucleotides outside the gene matches: 2.

This clonotype was detected only a few times. The CDR3, as DNA: TGTGCCAGCAGTTTAGGAGGGGTCTTTGATCAGCCCCAGCATTTT. Its translation is CASSLGGVFDQPQHF. The gene calls are TRBV28 and TRBJ1-5; D perhaps matches TRBD1 (5 bases). Germline V gene lookup returns CDR1 MDHEN and CDR2 SYDVKM. Trimming cost V 2 bases and J 5 bases, with 13 bases left between them. The CDR3 totals 15 residues.

This clonotype showed up many times. The CDR3 DNA sequence: TGTGCCAGCAGTGAAGCGCTTCTGGGACTAGCGGGAGACGCAGATACGCAGTATTTT. Its protein is CASSEALLGLAGDADTQYF. The V gene is TRBV6-1, the J gene TRBJ2-3; 14 nucleotides agree with TRBD2. The CDR3 covers 19 residues. The V segment lost 0 bases and the J segment 4 bases; nucleotides outside the gene matches: 9. From germline, CDR1 is MNHNS and CDR2 SASEGT.

V is TRBV6-2 or TRBV6-3 and J is TRBJ1-1; D gene unclear. This CDR3 is 13 amino acids long. V lost 8 bases, J lost 1 base, and 11 bases lay in between. Germline V gives CDR1 MNHEY, CDR2 SVGEGT. The CDR3 DNA reads as TGTGCCAGCTGTCTGAGGGAGAACACTGAAGCTTTCTTT. Its protein is CASCLRENTEAFF.

V is TRBV12-3 or TRBV12-4 and J is TRBJ2-5, with D possibly being TRBD1 or TRBD2 (6 bases each). The CDR3 is 15 amino acids. V gave up 0 bases and J gave up 2 bases, with 10 bases separating them. The CDR3 DNA is TGTGCCAGCAGTTTAGCCAGGGGAGGTCAAGAGACCCAGTACTTC. This translates into CASSLARGGQETQYF.

This clonotype was counted only a few times. The J gene is TRBJ1-5, the V gene TRBV20-1, with TRBD1 matching 11 bases. This CDR3 contains 14 residues. CDR1 DFQATT and CDR2 SNEGSKA come from the germline V gene (reference sequence). Germline trimming cut 6 bases from V and 4 bases from J; bases unmatched to any gene: 5. In DNA, the CDR3 is TGCAGTGCCCACGGACAGGGGGCGAATCAGCCCCAGCATTTT. Amino acid sequence: CSAHGQGANQPQHF.

This clonotype has at least ten counts. The chain's CDR3 is CASSPPAGPGIQPQHF. CDR3 sequence (DNA): TGTGCCAGCTCACCACCGGCAGGACCGGGAATTCAGCCCCAGCATTTT. The chain couples TRBV18 to TRBJ1-5; D uncertain. Germline CDR1 reads KGHSH; CDR2 reads LQKENI. The length of the CDR3 is 16 residues. V was clipped by 0 bases and J by 6 bases, with 15 bases between them.

Many counts were recorded for this clonotype. The J gene is TRBJ2-5, the V gene TRBV28; D perhaps matches TRBD2 (7 bases). This CDR3 contains 14 residues. Germline lookup yields CDR1 MDHEN and CDR2 SYDVKM. V was pared by 6 bases and J by 4 bases, with 15 bases between. CDR3 sequence: CASSRAGQRETQYF. CDR3 sequence (DNA): TGTGCCAGCAGCCGAGCGGGACAAAGAGAGACCCAGTACTTC.

This clonotype was detected ten times or more. V gene TRBV6-5 combines with J gene TRBJ1-1; 7 positions agree with TRBD1. CDR1 is MNHEY, CDR2 SVGAGI, per germline. The CDR3 contains 14 residues. Trimming took 0 bases from V and 10 from J; bases not matched to a gene: 8. For the CDR3, the DNA is TGTGCCAGCAGTTACTCATATGACAGGGTGTCAGCTTTCTTT. This gives the protein CASSYSYDRVSAFF.

This chain joins TRBV7-9 and TRBJ1-5, with D uncertain. V lost 2 bases and J lost 5, with 7 bases in between. This CDR3 has 13 amino acids. CDR1 and CDR2 from the germline V gene are SEHNR and FQNEAQ (reference sequence). CDR3 sequence: CASSLRNDQPQHF. The CDR3 coding sequence is TGTGCCAGCAGCTTACGTAACGATCAGCCCCAGCATTTT. Combining the CDR3 with reference TRBV7-9 and TRBJ1-5 gives the whole variable domain DTGVSQNPRHKITKRGQNVTFRCDPISEHNRLYWYRQTLGQGPEFLTYFQNEAQLEKSRLLSDRFSAERPKGSFSTLEIQRTEQGDSAMYLCASSLRNDQPQHFGDGTRLSIL.

V gene TRBV4-3 combines with J gene TRBJ2-7; a possible D gene is TRBD2 (6 bases). Germline V gives CDR1 LGHNA, CDR2 YSLEER. This CDR3 region has 14 residues. V dropped 4 bases and J dropped 1 base, with 11 bases sitting between them. The CDR3 spells CASSRTGVSYEQYF. As DNA, the CDR3 is TGCGCCAGCAGCCGCACGGGGGTTTCCTACGAGCAGTACTTC.

This clonotype has a count of ten or more. This sequence joins TRBV7-2 and TRBJ2-2; a weak D match, TRBD2 (5 bases). From germline, CDR1 is SGHTA and CDR2 FQGNSA. This CDR3 contains 15 residues. V lost 5 bases, J lost 5 bases, and 15 bases lay in between. CDR3 in DNA: TGTGCCAGCAGCATGGACGGGCGGGTGACCGGGGAGCTGTTTTTT. It translates to CASSMDGRVTGELFF.

The chain joins TRBV7-8 to TRBJ2-1; 10 bases agree with TRBD2. The germline V gene encodes CDR1 SGHVS and CDR2 FQNEAQ. The CDR3 is 14 amino acids. With 2 bases clipped from V and 9 bases from J, the junction kept 4 bases outside the gene matches. The CDR3 DNA follows: TGTGCCAGCAGCTTAAGCGGGGGGGCCCCTGAGCAGTTCTTC. This sequence encodes CASSLSGGAPEQFF. Full variable domain (remainder filled in from reference TRBV7-8 and TRBJ2-1): GAGVSQSPRYKVAKRGQDVALRCDPISGHVSLFWYQQALGQGPEFLTYFQNEAQLDKSGLPSDRFFAERPEGSVSTLKIQRTQQEDSAVYLCASSLSGGAPEQFFGPGTRLTVL.

The chain is built from TRBV6-1 and TRBJ1-5; TRBD1 matches 11 bases. V shed 8 bases and J 9 bases; nucleotides not matched to a gene: 12. This CDR3 is 15 amino acids long. The germline V gene encodes CDR1 MNHNS and CDR2 SASEGT. The CDR3 DNA sequence: TGTGCCAGCGAGAGAATCGGGACAGGGGGTCTGCCCCAGCATTTT. The encoded protein is CASERIGTGGLPQHF.

The V and J genes are TRBV7-4 and TRBJ1-2, with unresolved D. Trimming shortened V by 1 base and J by 6 bases, and 12 bases separated the two germline ends. Germline CDR1 and CDR2: SGHVT and SQSDAQ. CDR3 length equals 14 residues. In nucleotides, the CDR3 is TGTGCCAGCAGCTTAGGGACCAGCCATAATGGCTACACCTTC. Protein: CASSLGTSHNGYTF.

This clonotype was observed many times. The chain couples TRBV7-2 to TRBJ2-7; D not certain. The V and J ends lost 3 bases and 3 bases respectively, with 6 bases between them. This CDR3 has 12 amino acids. Germline V lookup: CDR1 SGHTA, CDR2 FQGNSA. CDR3: CASSFSYYEQYF. In DNA form, the CDR3 reads TGTGCCAGCAGCTTTTCCTACTACGAGCAGTACTTC. Variable domain in full (rest from reference TRBV7-2 and TRBJ2-7): GAGVSQSPSNKVTEKGKDVELRCDPISGHTALYWYRQSLGQGLEFLIYFQGNSAPDKSGLPSDRFSAERTGGSVSTLTIQRTQQEDSAVYLCASSFSYYEQYFGPGTRLTVT.

This clonotype was seen more than once but under ten times. The gene calls are TRBV6-2 or TRBV6-3 and TRBJ2-3; D may be TRBD1 (6 bases). This CDR3 contains 17 residues. The germline CDR1 and CDR2 sequences are MNHEY and SVGEGT. V was cut by 2 bases and J by 5 bases, with 20 bases left in between. The CDR3 loop reads CASSYDEYRAVGDTQYF. The CDR3 region has the DNA TGTGCCAGCAGTTACGACGAATACAGGGCAGTTGGAGATACGCAGTATTTT.